The 13 T cell receptor beta chains below come from one sample, sequenced in a study of identical twins. From the 5' RACE reads, TCRdb called clonotypes with MiXCR, one entry per CDR3 protein. In the table there are 270,000 or so distinct CDR3 sequences, roughly 8% of which are singletons. These data also featured in a second study, about yellow fever vaccine responses in identical twins.

Sequenced material: CD8+ T cells sorted from blood. All receptors derive from a young woman in good health.

The rearrangement joins TRBV5-5 to TRBJ2-7, with D uncertain. The length of the CDR3 is 17 residues. Looked up from germline, CDR1 is SGHKS and CDR2 is YYEKEE (reference sequence). Trimming shortened V by 0 bases and J by 2 bases, and 18 bases separated the two germline ends. CDR3 sequence (DNA): TGTGCCAGCAGCTTGGACTGGAAGCGCCAGCCAACCTACGAGCAGTACTTC. As protein: CASSLDWKRQPTYEQYF.

The table lists this clonotype with a few counts. This sequence joins TRBV6-1 and TRBJ2-1, with 8 positions matching TRBD2. V lost 6 bases and J lost 9; bases outside the gene matches: 7. This CDR3 is built from 13 residues. Germline assignment: CDR1 MNHNS and CDR2 SASEGT. CDR3 sequence: CASRPGLGVEQFF. The DNA of the CDR3 is TGTGCCAGCAGACCGGGACTAGGGGTTGAGCAGTTCTTC.

The rearrangement links TRBV5-6 to TRBJ2-5; 8 positions agree with TRBD2. V lost 4 bases to trimming and J lost 1 base; unmatched junction nucleotides: 9. Germline V gene lookup returns CDR1 SGHDT and CDR2 YYEEEE. This CDR3 comprises 16 residues. This chain's CDR3 is CASSRRGGGSQETQYF. The CDR3 DNA is TGTGCCAGCAGCCGCCGTGGCGGGGGGTCCCAAGAGACCCAGTACTTC.

The chain is built from TRBV6-1 and TRBJ2-1, with D possibly TRBD1 on 6 matching bases. The CDR3 sequence is 18 residues long. Trimming removed 0 bases at V and 0 bases at J, with 15 bases between. The germline V gene has CDR1 MNHNS and CDR2 SASEGT. CDR3 DNA sequence: TGTGCCAGCAGTGAAGCAGTCATCTTGGGGGCCTCCTACAATGAGCAGTTCTTC. This translates into CASSEAVILGASYNEQFF.

This clonotype showed up just a few times. V is TRBV9 and J is TRBJ2-7; 12 bases fit TRBD1. Trimming cost V 4 bases and J 6 bases; bases outside gene matches: 5. CDR1 is SGDLS, CDR2 YYNGEE, per germline. The CDR3 sequence is 14 residues long. The CDR3 sequence is CASSPGQGASEQYF. For the CDR3, the DNA is TGTGCCAGCAGCCCGGGACAGGGGGCGAGCGAGCAGTACTTC. The full variable domain, its missing parts supplied by reference TRBV9 and TRBJ2-7, is DSGVTQTPKHLITATGQRVTLRCSPRSGDLSVYWYQQSLDQGLQFLIQYYNGEERAKGNILERFSAQQFPDLHSELNLSSLELGDSALYFCASSPGQGASEQYFGPGTRLTVT.

The rearrangement links TRBV4-2 to TRBJ2-7, with D perhaps matching TRBD1 or TRBD2 (5 bases each). Trimming shortened V by 0 bases and J by 2 bases, and 11 bases separated the two germline ends. This CDR3 comprises 15 residues. CDR1 and CDR2 from the germline V gene are LGHNA and YNFKEQ. The CDR3 region has the DNA TGTGCCAGCAGCCAAGAAGGGGCTAGCCCCTACGAGCAGTACTTC. Translating gives CASSQEGASPYEQYF.

This chain uses TRBV19 with TRBJ2-1; D is possibly TRBD2 (6 bases). Germline V lookup: CDR1 LNHDA, CDR2 SQIVND (reference sequence). The CDR3 has 13 amino acids. The V end was cut by 4 bases, the J end by 8 bases, with 12 bases between. The CDR3: CASSTGGVDEQFF. The CDR3 coding sequence is TGTGCCAGTAGTACCGGAGGGGTGGATGAGCAGTTCTTC. The complete variable domain, with remaining parts taken from reference TRBV19 and TRBJ2-1, reads DGGITQSPKYLFRKEGQNVTLSCEQNLNHDAMYWYRQDPGQGLRLIYYSQIVNDFQKGDIAEGYSVSREKKESFPLTVTSAQKNPTAFYLCASSTGGVDEQFFGPGTRLTVL.

This clonotype was observed many times. The gene calls are TRBV5-1 and TRBJ2-1; a possible D gene is TRBD1 (5 bases). The CDR3 is 15 residues long. V gave up 0 bases and J gave up 4 bases, with 11 bases separating them. Germline lookup yields CDR1 SGHRS and CDR2 YFSETQ. CDR3 loop: CASSLDQGKYNEQFF. The DNA of the CDR3 is TGCGCCAGCAGCTTGGACCAGGGAAAGTACAATGAGCAGTTCTTC.

The chain combines TRBV20-1 with TRBJ2-7, with 7 bases lining up with TRBD1. Germline assignment: CDR1 DFQATT and CDR2 SNEGSKA (reference sequence). This CDR3 has 13 amino acids. V lost 6 bases, J lost 2 bases, and 7 bases stayed unmatched. The CDR3 DNA reads as TGCAGTGCCTCGACAGGGAGACCCTACGAGCAGTACTTC. This encodes CSASTGRPYEQYF.

This clonotype showed up many times. The J gene is TRBJ2-1, the V gene TRBV5-6; D call uncertain. Germline V lookup: CDR1 SGHDT, CDR2 YYEEEE. Trimming removed 2 bases from V and 8 bases from J, with 8 bases in between. CDR3 length equals 12 residues. CDR3 sequence: CASSFSVDEQFF. Written as DNA, the CDR3 is TGTGCCAGCAGCTTCAGCGTAGATGAGCAGTTCTTC.

This clonotype has just a few counts. The CDR3 nucleotides read TGTGCCAGCAGTTACTCTCCCGGGGTCCCTAACTATGGCTACACCTTC. It codes for CASSYSPGVPNYGYTF. This rearrangement joins TRBV6-5 to TRBJ1-2; unclear D gene. This CDR3 spans 16 amino acids. V lost 0 bases and J lost 0, with 11 bases in between. Per the germline V gene, CDR1 is MNHEY and CDR2 is SVGAGI.

This clonotype was detected ten times or more. The V gene is TRBV5-6, the J gene TRBJ2-1; either TRBD1 or TRBD2 may supply D (5 bases each). Germline V gene sequence: CDR1 SGHDT, CDR2 YYEEEE. Trimming stripped 0 bases from V and 5 bases from J, with 18 bases between. There are 17 residues in the CDR3. The CDR3: CASSLANPGRINNEQFF. The CDR3 DNA follows: TGTGCCAGCAGCTTGGCAAATCCGGGACGGATAAACAATGAGCAGTTCTTC.

This chain joins TRBV6-2 or TRBV6-3 and TRBJ2-1; 15 bases map to TRBD2. CDR3 length: 20 amino acids. Per the germline V gene, CDR1 is MNHEY and CDR2 is SVGEGT. Trimming removed 2 bases from V and 8 bases from J; junction bases left unmatched: 16. The CDR3 here is CASSYPLVRTSGGAGDEQFF. DNA for the CDR3: TGTGCCAGCAGTTACCCTCTTGTGAGGACTAGCGGGGGGGCCGGGGATGAGCAGTTCTTC.